This TCR beta chain is from a study of beta chain features in type 1 diabetes. Study context: Age and gender were similar between patients and healthy donors, as were cell yields.

TCRB transcripts that were expressed got sequenced, as all of the isolated RNA had been reverse transcribed. Sequenced by immunoSEQ multiplex PCR; TCRdb stores in-frame clones only, minus some. The data contain some 200,000 clones, 16% of them singletons. Findings and caveats of the study: TCRB CDR3s from Type 1 diabetes patients were moderately but significantly shorter in all four CD4+ subsets. Patients showed naive, central memory and Treg TCRB repertoires that appeared more similar than those of healthy donors.

Per germline, CDR1 MDHEN and CDR2 SYDVKM. The CDR3 is 18 amino acids. With 5 bases clipped from V and 6 bases from J, the junction kept 16 bases outside the gene matches. A few counts support this clone. No antigen is known for it. Per donor, one heparinised blood draw averaged roughly 120 mL. Researchers reported sorting CD4+ naive, central memory, regulatory and stem cell-like memory cells via CD45RO/CCR7/CD25/CD127/CD95/CD27. Source material: naive CD4+ T cells from blood. The chain carries TRBV28 and TRBJ2-2, with TRBD1 matching over 9 bases. This clonotype was sampled from a man aged 25-45 years with type 1 diabetes. CDR3 sequence (DNA): TGTGCCAGCAGTCTACCCCCCGGACAGGGGAGTGTCTCCGGGGAGCTGTTTTTT. This translates into CASSLPPGQGSVSGELFF.